Listed here are 18 T cell receptor beta chains from one sample, sequenced in a study of cytomegalovirus exposure and HLA in healthy donors. Both 60 Vbeta primers and 13 Jbeta primers went into the PCR. Generated by immunoSEQ multiplex PCR, the TCRdb table keeps only in-frame clones and is missing some. The sample yields roughly 100,000 clones, roughly four fifths seen once. The sample consisted of PBMCs. These receptors were obtained from a man aged 30 to 39 in good health and CMV-seropositive.

V usage is TRBV11-2 and J usage is TRBJ1-3; D unclear. The CDR3 spans 18 residues. Trimming removed 2 bases from V and 0 bases from J, with 17 bases in between. Germline V gives CDR1 SGHAT, CDR2 FQNNGV. The CDR3 is CASSLRPLGASSGNTIYF. CDR3 DNA sequence: TGTGCCAGCAGCTTACGCCCCCTGGGCGCCAGCTCTGGAAACACCATATATTTT.

This clone was seen a handful of times. The genes are TRBV10-3 and TRBJ1-3; TRBD1 agrees at 7 bases. The CDR3 length is 15 residues. With 0 bases clipped from V and 7 bases from J, the junction kept 6 bases outside the gene matches. The V gene's germline CDR1 is ENHRY and CDR2 SYGVKD. The CDR3 DNA follows: TGTGCCATCAGTGAGTCTGGCAGGGGGATGAACACCATATATTTT. Its translation is CAISESGRGMNTIYF.

This chain links TRBV5-1 with TRBJ2-3; D perhaps matches TRBD1 (6 bases). The germline CDR1 and CDR2 sequences are SGHRS and YFSETQ. The V end was cut by 3 bases, the J end by 4 bases, with 12 bases between. This CDR3 spans 14 amino acids. CDR3 protein: CASSSQGDADTQYF. CDR3 in DNA: TGCGCCAGCAGCTCACAGGGAGACGCAGATACGCAGTATTTT.

The rearrangement uses TRBV27 and TRBJ2-5; tentative D call: TRBD1 (5 bases). The assigned J gene may be wrong: the sequence end matches TRBJ2-7 better. This CDR3 region has 11 residues. CDR1 MNHEY and CDR2 SMNVEV come from the germline V gene (reference sequence). The CDR3 loop reads CASSKGNEQYF. The CDR3 bases are TGTGCCAGCAGTAAGGGGAACGAGCAGTACTTC.

V gene TRBV18 combines with J gene TRBJ1-4; 7 positions agree with TRBD1. This CDR3 is built from 15 residues. The germline V gene encodes CDR1 KGHSH and CDR2 LQKENI. V was pared by 0 bases and J by 8 bases, with 6 bases of the junction left unmatched. CDR3 bases: TGTGCCAGCTCACCACCGGACAGGCGCGGGGAAAAACTGTTTTTT. Its protein product is CASSPPDRRGEKLFF.

The chain carries TRBV28 and TRBJ1-4; D may be TRBD1 (6 bases). V was clipped by 3 bases and J by 1 base, with 12 bases between them. There are 16 residues in the CDR3. Germline V gene data show CDR1 as MDHEN and CDR2 as SYDVKM. The CDR3 nucleotides read TGTGCCAGCAGTTTCTTTATCAGGGGAACTAATGAAAAACTGTTTTTT. It is translated as CASSFFIRGTNEKLFF.

This rearrangement joins TRBV10-3 to TRBJ2-1, with 9 bases identical to TRBD2. Germline V lookup: CDR1 ENHRY, CDR2 SYGVKD. This CDR3 spans 14 amino acids. Trimming took 8 bases from V and 4 from J; bases not matched to a gene: 6. CDR3 nucleotides: TGTGCCATCGGAGACACTAGCGGGTACAATGAGCAGTTCTTC. This gives the protein CAIGDTSGYNEQFF.

The chain uses TRBV4-1 and TRBJ2-1, with TRBD2 as a possible D gene (7 bases). V was cut by 4 bases and J by 2 bases, with 18 bases left in between. CDR1 is MGHRA and CDR2 is YSYEKL in the germline V gene. CDR3 length: 17 residues. The CDR3 sequence is CASSPSWGGGTYNEQFF. In nucleotides, the CDR3 is TGCGCCAGCAGCCCTTCCTGGGGGGGCGGGACCTACAATGAGCAGTTCTTC.

J is TRBJ2-3 and V is TRBV21-1; no DNA check was done on the table's D call, TRBD2. TRBV21-1 represents a pseudogene. The CDR3 sequence is 16 residues long. In DNA form, the CDR3 reads TGTGCCAGCAGCACCCAGCGGGAGGGAGACACAGATACGCAGTATTTT. Its protein product is CASSTQREGDTDTQYF.

V is TRBV13 and J is TRBJ2-2, with 13 bases matching TRBD2. Germline V CDR1 and CDR2: PRHDT, FYEKMQ (reference sequence). CDR3 length: 16 amino acids. V dropped 5 bases and J dropped 5; count of bases not matched to a gene: 5. CDR3 coding DNA: TGTGCCAGCAGCCTCACTAGCGGGAGGGTTACCGGGGAGCTGTTTTTT. This codes for CASSLTSGRVTGELFF. Based on the CDR3 plus reference TRBV13 and TRBJ2-2, the full variable domain is AAGVIQSPRHLIKEKRETATLKCYPIPRHDTVYWYQQGPGQDPQFLISFYEKMQSDKGSIPDRFSAQQFSDYHSELNMSSLELGDSALYFCASSLTSGRVTGELFFGEGSRLTVL.

The chain employs TRBV10-1 and TRBJ2-2; a possible D gene is TRBD1 (6 bases). The CDR3 runs 15 residues. The germline V and J ends were trimmed by 5 bases and 0 bases, with 10 bases remaining between them. Germline loops: CDR1 WNHNN, CDR2 SYGVQD (reference sequence). Written as DNA, the CDR3 is TGCGCCAGCAGTCGACAGGCCGCGAACACCGGGGAGCTGTTTTTT. This sequence encodes CASSRQAANTGELFF.

The rearrangement links TRBV9 to TRBJ2-1; 10 bases map to TRBD2. The germline CDR1 and CDR2 sequences are SGDLS and YYNGEE. This CDR3 is built from 17 residues. The V gene end was trimmed by 0 bases and the J gene end by 8 bases; junction bases not matched to a gene: 11. CDR3 amino acids: CASSVEAAGGPRDEQFF. DNA of the CDR3: TGTGCCAGCAGCGTAGAGGCAGCGGGAGGGCCGCGAGATGAGCAGTTCTTC. The variable domain in full, completed from reference TRBV9 and TRBJ2-1, reads DSGVTQTPKHLITATGQRVTLRCSPRSGDLSVYWYQQSLDQGLQFLIQYYNGEERAKGNILERFSAQQFPDLHSELNLSSLELGDSALYFCASSVEAAGGPRDEQFFGPGTRLTVL.

The V gene is TRBV27, the J gene TRBJ2-7; tentatively, D is TRBD2 (6 bases). The V gene's germline CDR1 is MNHEY and CDR2 SMNVEV (reference sequence). Trimming took off 5 bases at V and 5 bases at J, with 22 bases between the two ends. The CDR3 loop spans 16 amino acids. The DNA of the CDR3 is TGTGCCAGCAGTCACCTTACGGGAGTGGTGTCGGACGAGCAGTACTTC. It codes for CASSHLTGVVSDEQYF.

The CDR3 DNA follows: TGTGCCAGCAGCCAAACTGTTATGAACACTGAAGCTTTCTTT. Translating gives CASSQTVMNTEAFF. The chain uses TRBV5-4 and TRBJ1-1; D remains unclear. Trimming took off 4 bases at V and 0 bases at J, with 10 bases between the two ends. The CDR3 is 14 amino acids. CDR1 and CDR2 from the germline V gene are SGHNT and YYREEE (reference sequence).

The gene calls are TRBV29-1 and TRBJ2-3, with TRBD1 identical over 7 bases. Germline CDR1 and CDR2: SQVTM and ANQGSEA. The ends lost 7 bases at V and 1 base at J; junction bases unmatched: 2. The CDR3 contains 12 residues. The DNA of the CDR3 is TGCAGCGGGGACAGCCGCACAGATACGCAGTATTTT. Its translation: CSGDSRTDTQYF.

V is TRBV29-1 and J is TRBJ2-1; 9 bases map to TRBD1. CDR1 SQVTM and CDR2 ANQGSEA come from the germline V gene. V was clipped by 8 bases and J by 1 base; unmatched bases: 9. This CDR3 has 15 amino acids. The CDR3 coding sequence is TGCAGCACACGAACCGGGACAGGGTCCTACAATGAGCAGTTCTTC. Translation: CSTRTGTGSYNEQFF.

The chain links TRBV27 to TRBJ2-5; a weak D match, TRBD1 (5 bases). The tail of the sequence fits TRBJ2-7 better, so the J call may be wrong. Looked up from germline, CDR1 is MNHEY and CDR2 is SMNVEV (reference sequence). This CDR3 region has 12 residues. CDR3 nucleotide sequence: TGTGCCACCGTGGGGCAGGGCTACGAGCAGTACTTC. Amino acids: CATVGQGYEQYF.

This chain joins TRBV30 and TRBJ1-2, with 7 nucleotides matching TRBD1. After removal of 5 bases from V and 5 bases from J, the junction contained 2 bases not matched to a gene. The CDR3 totals 11 residues. The germline CDR1 and CDR2 sequences are GTSNPN and SVGIG (reference sequence). CDR3 nucleotide sequence: TGTGCCTGGGGGACAGCATATGGCTACACCTTC. Amino acids: CAWGTAYGYTF.